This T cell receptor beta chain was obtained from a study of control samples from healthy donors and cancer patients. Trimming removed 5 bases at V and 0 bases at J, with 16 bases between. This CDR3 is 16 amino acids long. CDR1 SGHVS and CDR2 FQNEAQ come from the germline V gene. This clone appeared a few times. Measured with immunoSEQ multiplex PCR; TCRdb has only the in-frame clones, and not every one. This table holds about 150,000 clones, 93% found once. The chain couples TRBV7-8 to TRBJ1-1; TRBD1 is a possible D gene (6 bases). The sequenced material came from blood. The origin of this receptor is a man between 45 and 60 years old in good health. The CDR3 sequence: CASSRARGDMNTEAFF. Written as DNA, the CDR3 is TGTGCCAGCAGCCGAGCAAGAGGGGACATGAACACTGAAGCTTTCTTT.